This entry is about one T cell receptor (beta chain). The data originate from a study of OX40 agonist ivuxolimab in advanced cancers. Repertoires were generated with immunoSEQ multiplex PCR, while TCRdb's copy carries only in-frame clones and drops some. Altogether fewer than 80,000 clones are present, roughly 85% being singletons, with the ten largest covering around 0.6%. CDR1 and CDR2 (germline): GTSNPN, SVGIG (reference sequence). V gave up 2 bases and J gave up 4 bases, with 11 bases separating them. The CDR3 spans 13 residues. This sequence joins TRBV30 and TRBJ2-5, with TRBD1 as a possible D gene (5 bases). This specimen was CD4+ or CD8+ T cells sorted from blood, taken in a trial of the OX40 agonist ivuxolimab. The TCR comes from an adult with an advanced solid tumor such as melanoma, head and neck, liver or kidney cancer. CDR3 bases: TGTGCCTGGAGTATGCAGGGAAGAGAGACCCAGTACTTC. As protein: CAWSMQGRETQYF.